This TCR beta chain was captured in a study of T cells in Graves' hyperthyroidism and ophthalmopathy. Turning to the study itself: The blood sample was taken at first diagnosis, before treatment began.

TCR beta CDR3 regions were amplified from RNA. In the first-round RT-PCR of the TCR CDR3, the HTBI primer set was used. TCRdb recomputed calls from the multiplex PCR reads with MiXCR, one row per CDR3 protein. The sample consists of around 400,000 distinct CDR3 sequences, more than 20% of them appearing once. V lost 7 bases and J 1 base, leaving 11 bases between the germline ends. The CDR3 has 13 amino acids. CDR1 is DFQATT and CDR2 is SNEGSKA in the germline V gene (reference sequence). This clonotype was found a few times. Aged 18 to 65, the patients had hyperthyroidism that was newly diagnosed and had lasted under 2 months.

The genes are TRBV20-1 and TRBJ2-1, with D possibly being TRBD1 or TRBD2 (5 bases each). The source material was blood. The source is a man aged 45-65 years with Graves' hyperthyroidism. CDR3 nucleotide sequence: TGCAGTGTCGAGGGGAGATCCTACAATGAGCAGTTCTTC. This sequence encodes CSVEGRSYNEQFF.